This T cell receptor beta chain originates from a study of blood T cell repertoires in COVID-19. Study background: Specimens from acute and convalescent COVID-19 originated in the United States, Italy and Spain.

Clones were read by immunoSEQ multiplex PCR, and TCRdb kept only the in-frame ones, dropping some. The sample holds fewer than 350,000 clones, 81% seen once. V was clipped by 3 bases and J by 4 bases, with 15 bases between them. The CDR3 has 14 residues. Germline V gene lookup returns CDR1 DFQATT and CDR2 SNEGSKA (reference sequence). The V gene is TRBV20-1, the J gene TRBJ1-1; D is possibly TRBD1 (5 bases). Material: peripheral blood. The TCR comes from an older woman with active or convalescent COVID-19. CDR3 residues: CSASPQGGATEAFF. In DNA, the CDR3 is TGCAGTGCTAGTCCTCAGGGAGGAGCCACTGAAGCTTTCTTT.